Listed here are 25 T cell receptor beta chains from one sample, sequenced in a study of monozygotic twins with cystic fibrosis. Repertoires were generated with immunoSEQ multiplex PCR, while TCRdb's copy carries only in-frame clones and drops some. In the table there are around 25,000 clones, 85% to 95% of which are singletons. Input material: blood. The receptors originated from a girl aged 2 to 10 with cystic fibrosis.

The chain joins TRBV30 to TRBJ1-5; 8 nucleotides line up with TRBD1. CDR1 is GTSNPN, CDR2 SVGIG, per germline (reference sequence). This CDR3 is built from 16 residues. V shed 3 bases, J shed 1 base, and the junction held 8 bases outside the gene matches. This CDR3 reads CAWSIPGTGSNQPQHF. Here the CDR3 DNA reads TGTGCCTGGAGCATTCCTGGGACAGGAAGCAATCAGCCCCAGCATTTT.

The table lists this clone with a count of one. The rearrangement links TRBV18 to TRBJ2-3; 12 nucleotides align to TRBD2. V lost 5 bases, J lost 3 bases, and 15 bases stayed unmatched. The germline V gene encodes CDR1 KGHSH and CDR2 LQKENI. There are 19 residues in the CDR3. The CDR3 region is CASSVKGRGLAGRTDTQYF. CDR3 sequence (DNA): TGTGCCAGCTCAGTAAAGGGCCGCGGACTAGCGGGGCGGACAGATACGCAGTATTTT.

The sample holds one count of this clone. The chain couples TRBV7-6 to TRBJ2-5, with 8 bases aligning to TRBD1. This CDR3 contains 14 residues. The V gene end was trimmed by 4 bases and the J gene end by 3 bases; junction bases not matched to a gene: 4. CDR1 and CDR2 (germline): SGHVS, FNYEAQ. The CDR3 loop is CASSYLTGEETQYF. CDR3 bases: TGTGCCAGCAGCTACCTGACAGGGGAAGAGACCCAGTACTTC.

The chain recombines TRBV7-9 with TRBJ1-4; 11 bases match TRBD1. CDR1 and CDR2 (germline): SEHNR, FQNEAQ (reference sequence). This CDR3 spans 14 amino acids. The J segment lost 8 bases and the V segment lost 3 bases, leaving 2 bases of the junction unmatched. CDR3 residues: CASSLDRGQEKLFF. CDR3 bases: TGTGCCAGCAGCTTGGACAGGGGGCAGGAAAAACTGTTTTTT.

This chain joins TRBV7-2 and TRBJ2-5, with 9 bases that match TRBD2. There are 15 residues in the CDR3. Germline trimming cut 5 bases from V and 2 bases from J; bases unmatched to any gene: 6. Germline V lookup: CDR1 SGHTA, CDR2 FQGNSA. The CDR3 sequence is CASSLLTSGQETQYF. The DNA for the CDR3 is TGTGCCAGCAGCCTCCTCACTAGCGGGCAAGAGACCCAGTACTTC.

This rearrangement joins TRBV9 to TRBJ1-2, with unresolved D. Germline lookup yields CDR1 SGDLS and CDR2 YYNGEE. This CDR3 has 14 amino acids. V was shortened by 3 bases and J by 6 bases, with 15 bases between the two germline ends. The CDR3 region has the DNA TGTGCCAGCAGCGCGGAGCTCACCTCGGATGGCTACACCTTC. This codes for CASSAELTSDGYTF.

This chain links TRBV6-5 with TRBJ2-7; 11 bases align to TRBD2. This CDR3 contains 15 residues. The germline V gene has CDR1 MNHEY and CDR2 SVGAGI. The junction had 4 bases not matched to a gene; V was cut back by 6 bases and J by 0 bases. CDR3 DNA sequence: TGTGCCAGCAGCCCTCTAGCGGGGGGCTCCTACGAGCAGTACTTC. Its translation: CASSPLAGGSYEQYF.

CDR3 DNA: TGTGCCAGCAGTTTAGAGGGCCTCCCAACCTACAATGAGCAGTTCTTC. The encoded protein is CASSLEGLPTYNEQFF. This chain joins TRBV27 and TRBJ2-1, with D tentatively TRBD2 (5 bases). Germline assignment: CDR1 MNHEY and CDR2 SMNVEV (reference sequence). The CDR3 extends over 16 amino acids. V was clipped by 2 bases and J by 2 bases, with 13 bases between them.

The chain combines TRBV5-1 with TRBJ2-3; weak D call: TRBD2 (5 bases). V lost 0 bases, J lost 1 base, and 12 bases lay in between. CDR3 length equals 16 residues. Germline V lookup: CDR1 SGHRS, CDR2 YFSETQ. The CDR3 coding sequence is TGCGCCAGCAGCTTGGACGCGGGTGAACGCACAGATACGCAGTATTTT. Its protein product is CASSLDAGERTDTQYF.

This chain uses TRBV6-5 with TRBJ1-1, with a tentative D call TRBD1 (5 bases). CDR1 MNHEY and CDR2 SVGAGI come from the germline V gene. The germline V and J ends were trimmed by 6 bases and 10 bases, with 12 bases remaining between them. CDR3 length equals 11 residues. DNA for the CDR3: TGTGCCAGCAGCCCAGGGTGGGGAGCTTTCTTT. Translated: CASSPGWGAFF.

The gene calls are TRBV18 and TRBJ1-6; D perhaps matches TRBD1 (6 bases). Trimming took 5 bases from V and 8 from J, leaving 16 bases between them. CDR3 length: 15 amino acids. Germline V CDR1 and CDR2: KGHSH, LQKENI. The chain's CDR3 is CASSTLQGKDSPLHF. As DNA, the CDR3 is TGTGCCAGCTCAACGTTACAGGGAAAAGATTCACCCCTCCACTTT.

The genes are TRBV2 and TRBJ2-1; TRBD1 aligns across 10 bases. This CDR3 has 20 residues. Losses at the gene ends were 3 bases for V and 2 bases for J; bases not matched to a gene: 16. The germline V gene has CDR1 SNHLY and CDR2 FYNNEI. The CDR3 DNA reads as TGTGCCAGCAGTGAGTTGGCGGGACAGGGGCAAGGTTCAACCTACAATGAGCAGTTCTTC. Amino acids: CASSELAGQGQGSTYNEQFF.

The V gene is TRBV5-6, the J gene TRBJ2-1; 11 bases are a match to TRBD2. V lost 3 bases and J lost 5; bases outside the gene matches: 4. The CDR3 runs 15 residues. The germline V gene has CDR1 SGHDT and CDR2 YYEEEE. The CDR3 DNA is TGTGCCAGCAGCTCAACGACTAGCGGGGACAATGAGCAGTTCTTC. Amino acids: CASSSTTSGDNEQFF.

The genes are TRBV5-1 and TRBJ2-3, with 13 bases that match TRBD2. Germline CDR1 reads SGHRS; CDR2 reads YFSETQ. J gave up 8 bases and V 4 bases, and 7 bases lay outside the gene matches. The CDR3 is made up of 15 amino acids. This CDR3 is CASSHTSGGAGTQYF. The CDR3 DNA reads TGCGCCAGCAGCCATACTAGCGGGGGGGCTGGTACGCAGTATTTT. Looking up the rest from reference TRBV5-1 and TRBJ2-3 gives the full variable domain: KAGVTQTPRYLIKTRGQQVTLSCSPISGHRSVSWYQQTPGQGLQFLFEYFSETQRNKGNFPGRFSGRQFSNSRSEMNVSTLELGDSALYLCASSHTSGGAGTQYFGPGTRLTVL.

V and J are TRBV6-1 and TRBJ2-7, with 8 bases that match TRBD1. CDR3 length: 15 amino acids. Per the germline V gene, CDR1 is MNHNS and CDR2 is SASEGT. V lost 1 base to trimming and J lost 3 bases; unmatched junction nucleotides: 5. CDR3 residues: CASSEEDRGRYEQYF. The CDR3 DNA reads TGTGCCAGCAGTGAAGAAGACAGGGGCCGCTACGAGCAGTACTTC.

The genes are TRBV15 and TRBJ1-5; D gene ambiguous. V lost 0 bases to trimming and J lost 9 bases, with 15 bases between them. The CDR3 covers 15 residues. Germline CDR1 is LNHNV and CDR2 is YYDKDF (reference sequence). CDR3 amino acids: CATSRDHSVLLPQHF. As DNA, the CDR3 is TGTGCCACCAGCAGAGATCACTCTGTTTTGCTGCCCCAGCATTTT.

The chain recombines TRBV10-3 with TRBJ2-2, with TRBD2 matching over 9 bases. The V gene end was trimmed by 4 bases and the J gene end by 1 base; junction bases not matched to a gene: 10. This CDR3 spans 18 amino acids. Looked up from germline, CDR1 is ENHRY and CDR2 is SYGVKD. CDR3: CAISGWRAGGLNTGELFF. For the CDR3, the DNA is TGTGCCATCAGTGGATGGAGAGCGGGGGGACTGAACACCGGGGAGCTGTTTTTT.

The genes are TRBV9 and TRBJ2-5, with a tentative D call TRBD2 (6 bases). The germline V and J ends were trimmed by 0 bases and 2 bases, with 11 bases remaining between them. Germline V gene data show CDR1 as SGDLS and CDR2 as YYNGEE. This CDR3 contains 15 residues. CDR3 sequence reads: CASSVEQEGQETQYF. As DNA, the CDR3 is TGTGCCAGCAGCGTAGAACAGGAGGGTCAAGAGACCCAGTACTTC.

This clone was picked up one time. The gene calls are TRBV11-3 and TRBJ2-1; possibly TRBD2 for D (6 bases). Germline V gene data show CDR1 as SGHNT and CDR2 as YENEEA. V lost 1 base and J lost 3, with 19 bases in between. There are 18 residues in the CDR3. CDR3 sequence reads: CASSLVPGRGALYNEQFF. The CDR3 DNA follows: TGTGCCAGCAGCTTAGTCCCAGGGCGGGGCGCCCTCTACAATGAGCAGTTCTTC.

The chain links TRBV5-4 to TRBJ2-5, with D possibly TRBD2 on 7 matching bases. CDR1 SGHNT and CDR2 YYREEE come from the germline V gene (reference sequence). This CDR3 spans 15 amino acids. Between the trimmed V and J ends, which lost 3 bases and 1 base, there was a span of 13 bases. CDR3 in DNA: TGTGCCAGCAGCTATTACGCGGGGGCCCAAGAGACCCAGTACTTC. As protein: CASSYYAGAQETQYF.

The CDR3 DNA is TGTGCCAGCAGTGGGATGGGAGGGTATGGCAATCAGCCCCAGCATTTT. Protein: CASSGMGGYGNQPQHF. The rearrangement joins TRBV6-1 to TRBJ1-5; the D is unclear. This CDR3 has 16 residues. Germline loops: CDR1 MNHNS, CDR2 SASEGT. Deletions cut 4 bases from V and 2 bases from J, with 15 bases between.

This sequence joins TRBV5-1 and TRBJ2-3, with D possibly being TRBD2 (5 bases). Trimming left V 0 bases short and J 3 bases short, with 14 bases between. The length of the CDR3 is 16 residues. Germline-derived CDR1 and CDR2 are SGHRS and YFSETQ. The CDR3 is CASSLDGLEGTDTQYF. CDR3 nucleotide sequence: TGCGCCAGCAGCTTGGATGGACTGGAAGGGACAGATACGCAGTATTTT.

The CDR3 nucleotides read TGTGCCAGCAGCTTGGCTTTGGACAGGGTAGCTTTCTTT. The encoded protein is CASSLALDRVAFF. The chain is built from TRBV5-5 and TRBJ1-1; 8 nucleotides agree with TRBD1. After removal of 0 bases from V and 10 bases from J, the junction contained 5 bases not matched to a gene. Germline V lookup: CDR1 SGHKS, CDR2 YYEKEE (reference sequence). This CDR3 region has 13 residues.

The chain combines TRBV4-3 with TRBJ2-6; D perhaps matches TRBD2 (5 bases). The germline V gene has CDR1 LGHNA and CDR2 YSLEER. This CDR3 comprises 16 residues. Trimming shortened V by 0 bases and J by 0 bases, and 6 bases separated the two germline ends. The CDR3 region is CASSQEAGSGANVLTF. The DNA for the CDR3 is TGCGCCAGCAGCCAAGAGGCGGGCTCTGGGGCCAACGTCCTGACTTTC.

The J gene is TRBJ1-4, the V gene TRBV5-1; perhaps TRBD1 as D (6 bases). The V and J ends lost 3 bases and 7 bases respectively, with 13 bases between them. CDR1 and CDR2 (germline): SGHRS, YFSETQ. The CDR3 is 14 residues long. CDR3 DNA: TGCGCCAGCAGCTCAGGGGCATTAGGTGAAAAACTGTTTTTT. Translation: CASSSGALGEKLFF.